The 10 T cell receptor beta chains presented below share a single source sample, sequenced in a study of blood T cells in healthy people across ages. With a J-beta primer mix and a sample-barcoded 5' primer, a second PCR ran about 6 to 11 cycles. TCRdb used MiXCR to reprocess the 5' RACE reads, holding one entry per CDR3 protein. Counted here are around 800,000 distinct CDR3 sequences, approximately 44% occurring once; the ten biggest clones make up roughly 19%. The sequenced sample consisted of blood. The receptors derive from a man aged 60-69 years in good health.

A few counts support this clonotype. In DNA, the CDR3 is TGTGCCAGCAGCGGACCAGGGGGAGAGACCCAGTACTTC. This translates into CASSGPGGETQYF. The J gene is TRBJ2-5, the V gene TRBV11-2; 7 bases match TRBD1. The junction had 4 bases not matched to a gene; V was cut back by 5 bases and J by 4 bases. The CDR3 loop spans 13 amino acids. Germline V lookup: CDR1 SGHAT, CDR2 FQNNGV.

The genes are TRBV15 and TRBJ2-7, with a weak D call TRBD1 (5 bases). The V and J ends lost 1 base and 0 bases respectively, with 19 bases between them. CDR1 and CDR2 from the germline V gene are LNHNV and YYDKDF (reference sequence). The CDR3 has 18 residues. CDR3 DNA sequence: TGTGCCACCAGCAGAGGGACAACGGGCCCAGAAAGCTCCTACGAGCAGTACTTC. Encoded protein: CATSRGTTGPESSYEQYF.

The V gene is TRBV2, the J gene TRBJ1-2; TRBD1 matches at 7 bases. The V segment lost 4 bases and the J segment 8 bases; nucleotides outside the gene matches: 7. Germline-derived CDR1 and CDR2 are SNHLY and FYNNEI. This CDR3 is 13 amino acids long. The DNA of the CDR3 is TGTGCCAGCAGTGCCCAGGGGGTGTGGGGCTACACCTTC. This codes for CASSAQGVWGYTF.

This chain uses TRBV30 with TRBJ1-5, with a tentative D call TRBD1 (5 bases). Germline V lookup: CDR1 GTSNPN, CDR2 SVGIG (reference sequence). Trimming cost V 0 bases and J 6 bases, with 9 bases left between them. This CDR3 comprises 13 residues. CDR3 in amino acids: CAWSVRVGQPQHF. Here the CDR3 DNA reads TGTGCCTGGAGTGTCAGGGTCGGTCAGCCCCAGCATTTT.

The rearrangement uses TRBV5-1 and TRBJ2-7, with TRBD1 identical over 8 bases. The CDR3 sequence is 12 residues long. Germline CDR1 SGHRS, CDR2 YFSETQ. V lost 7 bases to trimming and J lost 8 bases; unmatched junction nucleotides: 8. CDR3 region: CASGSGTGKQYF. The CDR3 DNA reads TGCGCCAGCGGTTCCGGGACAGGAAAGCAGTACTTC. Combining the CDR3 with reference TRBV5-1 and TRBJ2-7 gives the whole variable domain KAGVTQTPRYLIKTRGQQVTLSCSPISGHRSVSWYQQTPGQGLQFLFEYFSETQRNKGNFPGRFSGRQFSNSRSEMNVSTLELGDSALYLCASGSGTGKQYFGPGTRLTVT.

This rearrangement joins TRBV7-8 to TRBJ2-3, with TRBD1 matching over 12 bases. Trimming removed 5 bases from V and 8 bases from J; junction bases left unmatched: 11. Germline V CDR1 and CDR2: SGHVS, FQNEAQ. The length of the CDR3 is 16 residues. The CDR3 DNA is TGTGCCAGCAGCCCCCCGGGACAGGGGGCCGCAGGTACGCAGTATTTT. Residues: CASSPPGQGAAGTQYF.

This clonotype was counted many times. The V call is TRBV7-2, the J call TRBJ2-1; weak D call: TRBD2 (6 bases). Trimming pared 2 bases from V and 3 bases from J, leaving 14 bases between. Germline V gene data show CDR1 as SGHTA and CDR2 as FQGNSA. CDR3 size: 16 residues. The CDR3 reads CASSLNPGVVYNEQFF. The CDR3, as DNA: TGTGCCAGCAGCTTAAATCCGGGGGTGGTCTACAATGAGCAGTTCTTC.

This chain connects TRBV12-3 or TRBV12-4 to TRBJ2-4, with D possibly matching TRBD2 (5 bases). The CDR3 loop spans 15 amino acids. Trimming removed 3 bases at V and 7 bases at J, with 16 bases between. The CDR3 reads CASSFVTDRRNIQYF. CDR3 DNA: TGTGCCAGCAGTTTTGTAACAGATAGGAGGAACATTCAGTACTTC.

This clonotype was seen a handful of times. CDR3 amino acids: CASSPLTGANVLTF. The CDR3 DNA is TGTGCCAGCAGCCCGCTAACCGGGGCCAACGTCCTGACTTTC. V gene TRBV7-8 combines with J gene TRBJ2-6; D is undetermined. CDR1 and CDR2 (germline): SGHVS, FQNEAQ. Deletions cut 5 bases from V and 4 bases from J, with 9 bases between. The CDR3 has 14 residues.

This CDR3 reads CSALTGPRGTQYF. The CDR3 region has the DNA TGCAGCGCTCTGACAGGGCCCCGAGGGACCCAGTACTTC. The rearrangement joins TRBV29-1 to TRBJ2-5; 7 nucleotides line up with TRBD1. This CDR3 contains 13 residues. Trimming took 7 bases from V and 7 from J; bases not matched to a gene: 12. Per germline, CDR1 SQVTM and CDR2 ANQGSEA.